Sequencing of this T cell receptor beta chain was carried out in a study of T cell clones after liver transplantation (dated by TCRdb to the late 2010s). For the wider study: Samples were obtained from ITN030ST, a randomized trial in which withdrawal of immunosuppression was attempted within 2 years of liver transplantation. As an antigen-independent comparator for the donor-reactive sequences, third party-reactive TCRbeta sequences from pre-transplant MLRs were identified as well. Blood samples were taken pre-transplant, pre-randomization before withdrawal, and post-randomization after full withdrawal or failed withdrawal. To count as tolerant, a recipient had to stay completely off immunosuppression for at least one year without liver enzymes climbing beyond twice the upper limit of normal. Of the eight recipients, a few were HCV-positive, while the remaining recipients had been transplanted for non-autoimmune, non-viral indications. Donor-reactive T cell clones were identified using TCRbeta sequencing after a pre-transplant mixed lymphocyte reaction and were then followed in post-transplant blood. The study cohort included 8 liver transplant recipients, of whom 3 were classified as tolerant and 5 as non-tolerant. Until randomization at 12-24 months post-transplant, subjects were given standard immunosuppression, with no induction therapy. Overall study outcomes, separate from this receptor: Donor-reactive sequences declined more than third party-reactive ones, suggesting partial antigen-specific deletion unrelated to withdrawal success. Without allograft tissue specimens, donor-reactive T cells may have migrated into the graft rather than being deleted. The conclusions were preliminary, being limited by small, heterogeneous patient numbers and by non-standardized post-transplant time points. In most of the 8 subjects, circulating donor-reactive CD4 TCRbeta sequences decreased significantly after transplant, regardless of tolerance or HCV status. When repertoire turnover was taken into account, detection of donor-reactive sequences was significantly reduced in 7 of 8 subjects for CD4 and in 8 of 8 subjects for CD8. Low numbers of available donor cells limited the measurable donor-reactive repertoire in a couple of subjects.

A remark on this clone: The target of this receptor is not known. Base qualities are not provided; no much larger clone lies one nucleotide away.

Frozen genomic DNA underwent high-throughput TCRbeta CDR3 sequencing by immunoSEQ, including PCR amplification, mapping, bias correction and internal controls. The authors' pipeline ran thus. Productive rearrangements were retained, and unique TCRbeta sequences were defined by the CDR3 nucleotide sequence together with the V and J gene. For a sequence to be called donor-reactive, it needed a frequency of at least 0.01% and at least 5-fold expansion in CFSE-low cells compared with unstimulated pre-transplant cells. To ensure at least 90% detection power, minimum frequency thresholds were set for each subject based on that subject's lowest-template unstimulated sample. Repertoire turnover was measured by Jensen-Shannon divergence between the top 1000 TCRbeta sequences post- and pre-transplant. Two-sided Fisher's exact tests were used to test for changes in how often donor-reactive sequences were detected. TCRdb retrieved this table from immuneACCESS and kept in-frame rearrangements only. Not all clones are present; in checked studies, unresolved V genes account for under half, and no reason is known for the remainder. For V, J and clone size, that table is used; D and trimming come from the DNA. Here the sample has around 77,000 clones; roughly 80% occur a single time. The top ten constitute about 0.79% of the sample.

Thawed unstimulated PBMCs were stained for CD3, CD4 and CD8 and FACS-sorted into CD3+CD4+ and CD3+CD8+ populations. All 8 studied subjects were randomized to withdrawal of immunosuppression. The Qiagen DNeasy Blood and Tissue Kit was used to isolate genomic DNA. CDR1 SSHAT and CDR2 FNYEAQ were looked up in the germline V gene (reference sequence). There are 16 amino acids in the CDR3, from cysteine to phenylalanine inclusive. Just the 48-base CDR3 DNA is kept, in frame starting at base 1. The rearrangement combines TRBV7-7 with TRBJ1-5; there is no confident call for the D gene. The sequencing used CD4+ T cells from blood, collected 12 months after liver transplant. The TCR originated in a human patient who received a liver transplant. Because of the transplant, the T cells may be the graft donor's rather than the patient's own. The CDR3 is CASVLVHGGPGMPQHF. The base sequence is TGTGCTAGCGTCTTGGTTCATGGTGGGCCGGGGATGCCCCAGCATTTT.